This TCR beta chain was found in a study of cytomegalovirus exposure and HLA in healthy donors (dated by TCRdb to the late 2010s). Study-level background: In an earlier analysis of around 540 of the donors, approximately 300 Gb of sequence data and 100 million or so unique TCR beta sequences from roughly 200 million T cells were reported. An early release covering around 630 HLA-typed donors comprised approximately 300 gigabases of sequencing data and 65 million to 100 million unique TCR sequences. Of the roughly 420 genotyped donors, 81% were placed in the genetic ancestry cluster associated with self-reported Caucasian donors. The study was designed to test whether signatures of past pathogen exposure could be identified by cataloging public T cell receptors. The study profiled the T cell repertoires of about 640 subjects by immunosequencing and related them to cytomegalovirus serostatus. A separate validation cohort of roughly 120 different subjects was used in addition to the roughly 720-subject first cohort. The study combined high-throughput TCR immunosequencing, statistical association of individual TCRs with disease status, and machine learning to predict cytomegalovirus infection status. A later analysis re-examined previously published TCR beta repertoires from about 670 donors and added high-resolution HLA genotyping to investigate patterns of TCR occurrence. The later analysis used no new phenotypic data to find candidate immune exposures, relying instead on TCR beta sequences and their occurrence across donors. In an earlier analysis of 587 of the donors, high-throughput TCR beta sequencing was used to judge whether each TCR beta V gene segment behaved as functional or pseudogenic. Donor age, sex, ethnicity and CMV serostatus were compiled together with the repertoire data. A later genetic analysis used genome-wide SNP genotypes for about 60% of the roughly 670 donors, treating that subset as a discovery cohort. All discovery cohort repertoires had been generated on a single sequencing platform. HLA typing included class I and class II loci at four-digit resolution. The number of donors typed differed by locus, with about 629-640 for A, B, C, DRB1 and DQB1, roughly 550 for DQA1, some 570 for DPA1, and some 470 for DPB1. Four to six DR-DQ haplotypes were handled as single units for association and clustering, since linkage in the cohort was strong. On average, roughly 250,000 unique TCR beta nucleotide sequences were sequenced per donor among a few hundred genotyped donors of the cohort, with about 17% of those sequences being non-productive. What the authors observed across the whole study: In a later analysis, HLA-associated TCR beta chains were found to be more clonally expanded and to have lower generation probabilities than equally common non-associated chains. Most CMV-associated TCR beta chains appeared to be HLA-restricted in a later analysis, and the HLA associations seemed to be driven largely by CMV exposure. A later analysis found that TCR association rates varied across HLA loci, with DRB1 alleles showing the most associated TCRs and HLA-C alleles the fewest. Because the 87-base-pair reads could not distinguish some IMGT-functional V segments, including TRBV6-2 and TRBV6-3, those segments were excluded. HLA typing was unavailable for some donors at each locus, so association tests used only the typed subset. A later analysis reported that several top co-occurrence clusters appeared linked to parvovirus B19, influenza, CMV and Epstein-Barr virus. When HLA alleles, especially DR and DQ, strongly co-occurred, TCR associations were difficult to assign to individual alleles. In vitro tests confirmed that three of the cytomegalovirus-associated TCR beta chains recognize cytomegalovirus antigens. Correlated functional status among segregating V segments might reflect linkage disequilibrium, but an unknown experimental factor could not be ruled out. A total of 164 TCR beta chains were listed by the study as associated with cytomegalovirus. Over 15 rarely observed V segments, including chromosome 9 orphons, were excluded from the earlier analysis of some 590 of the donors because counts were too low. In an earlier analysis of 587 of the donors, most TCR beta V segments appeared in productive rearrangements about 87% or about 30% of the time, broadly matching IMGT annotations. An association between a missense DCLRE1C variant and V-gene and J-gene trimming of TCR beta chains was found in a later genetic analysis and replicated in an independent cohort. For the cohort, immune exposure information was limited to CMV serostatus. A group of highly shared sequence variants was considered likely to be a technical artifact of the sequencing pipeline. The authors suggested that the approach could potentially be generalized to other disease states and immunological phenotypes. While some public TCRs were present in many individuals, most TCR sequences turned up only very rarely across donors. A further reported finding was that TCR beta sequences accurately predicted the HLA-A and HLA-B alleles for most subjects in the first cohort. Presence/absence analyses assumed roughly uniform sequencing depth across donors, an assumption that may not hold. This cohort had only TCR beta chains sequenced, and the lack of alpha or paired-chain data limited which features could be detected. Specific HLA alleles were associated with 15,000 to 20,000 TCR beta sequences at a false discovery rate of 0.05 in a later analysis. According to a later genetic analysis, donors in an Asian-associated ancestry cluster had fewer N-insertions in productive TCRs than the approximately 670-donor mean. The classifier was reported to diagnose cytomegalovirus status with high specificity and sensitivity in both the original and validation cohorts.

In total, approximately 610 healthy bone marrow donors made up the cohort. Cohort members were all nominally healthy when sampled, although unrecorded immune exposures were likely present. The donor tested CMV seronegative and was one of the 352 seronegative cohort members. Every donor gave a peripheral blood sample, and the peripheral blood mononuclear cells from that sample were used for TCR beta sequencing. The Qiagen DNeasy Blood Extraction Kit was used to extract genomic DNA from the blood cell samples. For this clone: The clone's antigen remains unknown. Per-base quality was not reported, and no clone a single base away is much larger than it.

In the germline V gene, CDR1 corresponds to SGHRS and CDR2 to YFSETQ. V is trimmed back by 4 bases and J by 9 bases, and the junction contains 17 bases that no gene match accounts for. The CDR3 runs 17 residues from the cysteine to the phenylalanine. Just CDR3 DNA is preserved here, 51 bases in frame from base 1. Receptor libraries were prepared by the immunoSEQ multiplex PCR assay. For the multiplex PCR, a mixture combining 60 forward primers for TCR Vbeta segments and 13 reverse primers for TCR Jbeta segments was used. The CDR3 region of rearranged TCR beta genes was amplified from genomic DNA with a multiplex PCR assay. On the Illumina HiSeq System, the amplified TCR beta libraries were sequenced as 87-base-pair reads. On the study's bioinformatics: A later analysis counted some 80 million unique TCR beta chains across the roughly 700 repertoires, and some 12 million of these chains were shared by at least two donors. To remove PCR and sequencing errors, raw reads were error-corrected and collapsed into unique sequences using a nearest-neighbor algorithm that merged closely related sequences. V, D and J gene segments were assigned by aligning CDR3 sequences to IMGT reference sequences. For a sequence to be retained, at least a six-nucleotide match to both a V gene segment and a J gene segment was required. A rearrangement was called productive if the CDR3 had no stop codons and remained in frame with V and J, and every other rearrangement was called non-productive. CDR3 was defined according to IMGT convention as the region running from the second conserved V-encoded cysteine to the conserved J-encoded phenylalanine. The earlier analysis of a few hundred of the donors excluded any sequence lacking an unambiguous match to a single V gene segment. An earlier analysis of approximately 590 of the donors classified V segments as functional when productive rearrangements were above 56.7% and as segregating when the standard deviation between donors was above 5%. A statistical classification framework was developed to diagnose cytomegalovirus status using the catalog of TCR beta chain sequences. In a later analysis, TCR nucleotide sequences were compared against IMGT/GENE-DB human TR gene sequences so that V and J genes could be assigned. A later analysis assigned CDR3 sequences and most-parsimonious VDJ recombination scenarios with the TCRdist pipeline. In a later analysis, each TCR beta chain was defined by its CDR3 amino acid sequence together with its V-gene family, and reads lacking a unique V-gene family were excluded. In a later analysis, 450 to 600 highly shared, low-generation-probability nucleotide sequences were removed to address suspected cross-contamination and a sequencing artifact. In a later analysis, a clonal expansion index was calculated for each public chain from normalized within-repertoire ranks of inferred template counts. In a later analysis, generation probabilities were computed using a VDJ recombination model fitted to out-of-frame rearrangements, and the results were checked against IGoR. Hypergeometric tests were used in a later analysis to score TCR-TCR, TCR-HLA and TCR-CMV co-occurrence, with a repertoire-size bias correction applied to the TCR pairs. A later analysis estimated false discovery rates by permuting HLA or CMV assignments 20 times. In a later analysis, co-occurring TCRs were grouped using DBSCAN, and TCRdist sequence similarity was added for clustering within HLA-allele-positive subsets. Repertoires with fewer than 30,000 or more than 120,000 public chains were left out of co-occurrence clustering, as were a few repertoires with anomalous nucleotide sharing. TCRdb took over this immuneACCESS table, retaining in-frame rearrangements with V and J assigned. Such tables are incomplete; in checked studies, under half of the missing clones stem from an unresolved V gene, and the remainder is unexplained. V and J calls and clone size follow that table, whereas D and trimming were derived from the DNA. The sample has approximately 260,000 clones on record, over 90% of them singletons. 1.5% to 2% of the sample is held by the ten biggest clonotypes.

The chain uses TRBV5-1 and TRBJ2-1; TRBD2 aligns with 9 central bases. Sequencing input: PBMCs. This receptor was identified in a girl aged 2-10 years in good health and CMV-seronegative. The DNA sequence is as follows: TGCGCCAGCAGCCCTCAACTTAGCGGGGGCCCAGCAAGTGAGCAGTTCTTC. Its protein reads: CASSPQLSGGPASEQFF.